Below are 2 T cell receptor beta chains sequenced from a single sample in a study of blood T cell repertoires in COVID-19. Here immunoSEQ multiplex PCR was the method, and the copy in TCRdb shows in-frame clones only, minus some. The sample consists of 70,000 or so clones, under 85% of them appearing once. Sequencing was carried out using peripheral blood. The source is a man aged 55 to 69 with COVID-19, enrolled during active disease.

This chain links TRBV5-4 with TRBJ2-5; D may be TRBD2 (6 bases). Germline V gene sequence: CDR1 SGHNT, CDR2 YYREEE (reference sequence). This CDR3 comprises 14 residues. Deletions cut 3 bases from V and 5 bases from J, with 14 bases between. The CDR3 reads CASSWIGGTETQYF. The CDR3 DNA follows: TGTGCCAGCAGCTGGATCGGGGGAACGGAGACCCAGTACTTC.

For this clone: The sample contains more than one DNA sequence encoding this CDR3. J is TRBJ2-2 and V is TRBV28; D call uncertain. Trimming took 5 bases from V and 11 from J, leaving 12 bases between them. The CDR3 runs to 12 residues. CDR1 is MDHEN, CDR2 SYDVKM, per germline. The CDR3 is CASSPLSRELFF. The DNA of the CDR3 is TGTGCCAGCAGTCCCCTCTCGAGAGAGCTGTTTTTT.